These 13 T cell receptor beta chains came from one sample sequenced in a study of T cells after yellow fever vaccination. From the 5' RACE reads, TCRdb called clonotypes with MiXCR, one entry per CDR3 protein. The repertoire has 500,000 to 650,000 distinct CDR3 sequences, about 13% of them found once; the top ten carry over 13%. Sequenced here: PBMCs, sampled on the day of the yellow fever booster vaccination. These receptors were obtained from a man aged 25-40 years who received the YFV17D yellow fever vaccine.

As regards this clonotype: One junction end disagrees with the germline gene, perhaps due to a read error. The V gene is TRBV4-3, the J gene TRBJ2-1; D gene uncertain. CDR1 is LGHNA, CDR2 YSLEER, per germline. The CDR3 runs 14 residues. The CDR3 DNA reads TGCGCCAGCAGCCAAGATGGCTCCTACAATGAGCAATTCTTC. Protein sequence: CASSQDGSYNEQFF.

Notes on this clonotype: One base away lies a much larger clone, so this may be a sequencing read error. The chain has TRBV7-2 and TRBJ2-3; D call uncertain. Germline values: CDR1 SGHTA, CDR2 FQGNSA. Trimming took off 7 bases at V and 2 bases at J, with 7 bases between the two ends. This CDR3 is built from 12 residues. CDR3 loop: CASTPDTDTQYF. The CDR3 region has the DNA TGTGCCAGCACCCCAGACACAGATACGCAGTATTTT.

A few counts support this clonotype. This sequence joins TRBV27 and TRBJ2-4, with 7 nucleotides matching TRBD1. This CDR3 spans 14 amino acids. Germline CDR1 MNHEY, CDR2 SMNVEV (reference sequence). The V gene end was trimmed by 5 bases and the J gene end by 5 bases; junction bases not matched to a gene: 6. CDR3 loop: CASSTWDRQNIQYF. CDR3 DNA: TGTGCCAGCAGTACATGGGACAGACAAAACATTCAGTACTTC.

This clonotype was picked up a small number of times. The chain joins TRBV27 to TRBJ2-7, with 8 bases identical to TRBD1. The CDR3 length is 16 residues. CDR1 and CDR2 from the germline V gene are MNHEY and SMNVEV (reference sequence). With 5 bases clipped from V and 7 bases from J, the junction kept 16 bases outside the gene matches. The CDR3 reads CASSPRTGTGRSEQYF. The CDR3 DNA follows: TGTGCCAGCAGTCCTCGTACCGGGACAGGACGGAGTGAGCAGTACTTC.

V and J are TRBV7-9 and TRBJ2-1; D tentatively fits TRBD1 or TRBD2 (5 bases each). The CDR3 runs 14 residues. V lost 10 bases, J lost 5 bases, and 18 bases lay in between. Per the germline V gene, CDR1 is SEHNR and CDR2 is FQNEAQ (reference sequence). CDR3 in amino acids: CATGGRYGDNEQFF. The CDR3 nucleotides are TGTGCCACTGGGGGTCGGTATGGGGACAATGAGCAGTTCTTC.

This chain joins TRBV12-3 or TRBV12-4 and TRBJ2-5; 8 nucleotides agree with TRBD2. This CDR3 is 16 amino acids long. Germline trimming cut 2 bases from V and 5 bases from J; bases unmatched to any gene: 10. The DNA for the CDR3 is TGTGCCAGCAGTTTATCTGGGACTAGGGGGAGGGAGACCCAGTACTTC. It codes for CASSLSGTRGRETQYF.

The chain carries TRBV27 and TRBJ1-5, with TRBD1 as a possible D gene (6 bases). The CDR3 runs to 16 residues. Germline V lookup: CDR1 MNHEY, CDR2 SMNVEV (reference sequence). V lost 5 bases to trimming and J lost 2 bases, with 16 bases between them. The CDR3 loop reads CASSHWGPSGNQPQHF. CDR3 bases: TGTGCCAGCAGTCATTGGGGGCCTTCGGGCAATCAGCCCCAGCATTTT.

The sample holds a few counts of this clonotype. CDR3 region: CASGISLKNIQYF. In DNA form, the CDR3 reads TGTGCCAGTGGCATAAGCCTTAAAAACATTCAGTACTTC. The chain has TRBV6-2 or TRBV6-3 and TRBJ2-4; D unclear. The CDR3 consists of 13 residues. The V gene lost 9 bases and the J gene lost 4 bases, with 13 bases spanning the gap. Germline-derived CDR1 and CDR2 are MNHEY and SVGEGT.

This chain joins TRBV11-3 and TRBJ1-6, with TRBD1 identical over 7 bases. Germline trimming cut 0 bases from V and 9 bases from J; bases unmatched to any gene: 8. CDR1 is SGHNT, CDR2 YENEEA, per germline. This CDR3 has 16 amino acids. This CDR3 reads CASSLEVGDRGSPLHF. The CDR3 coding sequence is TGTGCCAGCAGCTTAGAGGTGGGGGACAGAGGTTCACCCCTCCACTTT.

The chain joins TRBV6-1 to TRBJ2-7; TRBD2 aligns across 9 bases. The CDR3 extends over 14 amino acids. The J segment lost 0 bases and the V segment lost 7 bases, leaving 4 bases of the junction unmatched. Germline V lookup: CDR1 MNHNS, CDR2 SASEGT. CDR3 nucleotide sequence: TGTGCCAGCAATGGAGCGGGAGGCTCCTACGAGCAGTACTTC. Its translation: CASNGAGGSYEQYF.

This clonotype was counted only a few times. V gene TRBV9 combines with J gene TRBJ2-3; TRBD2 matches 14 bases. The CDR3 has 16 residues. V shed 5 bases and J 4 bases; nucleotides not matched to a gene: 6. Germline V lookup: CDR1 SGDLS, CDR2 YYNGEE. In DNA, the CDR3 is TGTGCCAGCAGTCACGGACTAGCGGGAGGCGCAGATACGCAGTATTTT. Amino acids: CASSHGLAGGADTQYF.

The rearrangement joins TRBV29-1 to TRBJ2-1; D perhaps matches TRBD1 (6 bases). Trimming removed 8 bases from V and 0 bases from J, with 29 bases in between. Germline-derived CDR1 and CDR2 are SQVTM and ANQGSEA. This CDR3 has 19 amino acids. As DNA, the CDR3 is TGCAGCTTCAGGGGCGGTTCGGCTAGTCCTCAGAGCTCCTACAATGAGCAGTTCTTC. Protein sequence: CSFRGGSASPQSSYNEQFF.

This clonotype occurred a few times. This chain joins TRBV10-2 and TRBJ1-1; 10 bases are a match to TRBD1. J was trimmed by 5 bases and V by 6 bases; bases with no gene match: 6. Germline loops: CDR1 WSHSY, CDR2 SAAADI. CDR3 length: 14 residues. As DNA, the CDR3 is TGCGCCAGCAGAATGGACAGGGGGAGTACTGAAGCTTTCTTT. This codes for CASRMDRGSTEAFF.